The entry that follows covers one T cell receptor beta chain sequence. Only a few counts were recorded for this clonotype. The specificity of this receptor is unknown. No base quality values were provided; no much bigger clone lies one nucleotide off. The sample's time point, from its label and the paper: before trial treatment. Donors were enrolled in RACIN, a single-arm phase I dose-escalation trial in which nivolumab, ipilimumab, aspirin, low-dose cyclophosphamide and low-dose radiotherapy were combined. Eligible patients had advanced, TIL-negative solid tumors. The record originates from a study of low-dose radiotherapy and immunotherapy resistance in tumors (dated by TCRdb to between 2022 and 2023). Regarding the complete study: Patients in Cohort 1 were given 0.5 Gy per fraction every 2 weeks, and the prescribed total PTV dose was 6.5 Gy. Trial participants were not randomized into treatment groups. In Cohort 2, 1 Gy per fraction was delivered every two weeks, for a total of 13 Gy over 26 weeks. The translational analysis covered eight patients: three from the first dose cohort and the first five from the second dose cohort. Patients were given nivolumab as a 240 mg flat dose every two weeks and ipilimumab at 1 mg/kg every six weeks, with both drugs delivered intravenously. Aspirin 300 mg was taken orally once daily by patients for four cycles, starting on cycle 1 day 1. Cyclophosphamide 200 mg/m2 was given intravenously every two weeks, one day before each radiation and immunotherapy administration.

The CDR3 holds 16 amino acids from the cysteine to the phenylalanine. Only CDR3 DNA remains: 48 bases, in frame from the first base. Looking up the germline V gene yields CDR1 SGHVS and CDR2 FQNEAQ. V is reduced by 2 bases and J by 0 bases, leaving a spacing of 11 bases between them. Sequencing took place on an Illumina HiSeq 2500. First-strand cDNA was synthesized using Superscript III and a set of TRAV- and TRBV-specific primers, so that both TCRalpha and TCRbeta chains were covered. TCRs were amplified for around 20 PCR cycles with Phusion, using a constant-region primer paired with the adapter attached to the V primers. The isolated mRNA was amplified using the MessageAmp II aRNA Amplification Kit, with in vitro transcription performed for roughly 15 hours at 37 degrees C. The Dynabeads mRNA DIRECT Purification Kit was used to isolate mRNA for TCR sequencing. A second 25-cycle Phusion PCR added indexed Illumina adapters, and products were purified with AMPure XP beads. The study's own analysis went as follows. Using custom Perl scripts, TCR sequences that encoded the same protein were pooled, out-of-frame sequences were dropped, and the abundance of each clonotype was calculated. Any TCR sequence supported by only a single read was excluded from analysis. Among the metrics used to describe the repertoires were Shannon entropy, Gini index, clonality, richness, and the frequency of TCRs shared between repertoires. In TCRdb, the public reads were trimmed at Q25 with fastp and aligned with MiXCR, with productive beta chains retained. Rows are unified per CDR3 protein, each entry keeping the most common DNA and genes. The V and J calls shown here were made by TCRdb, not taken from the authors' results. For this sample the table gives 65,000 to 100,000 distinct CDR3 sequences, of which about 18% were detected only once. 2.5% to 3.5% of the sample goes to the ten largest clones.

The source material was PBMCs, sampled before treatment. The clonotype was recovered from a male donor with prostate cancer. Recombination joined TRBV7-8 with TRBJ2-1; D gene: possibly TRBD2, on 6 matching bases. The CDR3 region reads CASSLLGGFSYNEQFF. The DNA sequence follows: TGTGCCAGCAGCTTATTGGGAGGTTTCTCCTACAATGAGCAGTTCTTC.